Reported below is one T cell receptor beta chain. Its antigen remains undetermined. It has no much larger one-base neighbor in the sample; base qualities were not kept. The sample is drawn from a study of CD8+ T cells in alopecia areata listed by TCRdb under 2018. General notes on the study: The treated patients, all with moderate-to-severe alopecia areata, were enrolled in an open-label pilot trial of oral tofacitinib given at 5 to 10 mg twice daily. RNA was extracted with the PAXgene miRNA kit for fixed scalp, the miRNeasy kit for PBMCs, and the RNeasy kit for mouse skin. Human TCRbeta sequencing covered scalp tissue and sorted CD4+ and CD8+ peripheral blood T cells from patchy and totalis/universalis alopecia areata patients and healthy controls. The SALT score, which quantifies the percentage of affected scalp surface area, was used to measure disease severity in treated patients. TCRbeta CDR3 regions were amplified by immunoSEQ multiplex PCR with 35 Vbeta forward and 13 Jbeta reverse primers. Tofacitinib was given for 6 to 18 months, followed by 6 months of follow-up off drug to assess delayed response and recurrence. Scalp clonality was compared across normal scalp (n=4), patchy alopecia areata scalp (n=8), and alopecia totalis/universalis scalp (n=8). Patients on tofacitinib were biopsied at baseline and after 4 and 24 weeks of treatment, and several of the patients also had a later scalp biopsy. In both human patients and the C3H/HeJ mouse model, the study applied high-throughput TCRbeta sequencing to look at T cell clonal expansion in alopecia areata.

Interpreted using the paper, the time point label stands for: 4 weeks on oral tofacitinib. According to the study, the label for this sample's treatment or condition signals: oral pan-JAK inhibitor, 5-10 mg twice daily. Peripheral blood and lesional scalp punch biopsies were obtained from patients with alopecia areata. PBMCs were isolated by density centrifugation and stained for CD3, CD4 and CD8, and CD4+ and CD8+ T cells were sorted on a FACSAria. The CDR1 and CDR2 encoded by the germline V gene are SGHAT and FQNNGV. The junction shows trimming of 0 bases on V and 0 bases on J, plus 15 bases between the germline ends. From cysteine to phenylalanine, the CDR3 is 17 amino acids long. This entry keeps only the CDR3 DNA: 51 bases, framed from base 1. What the research found in general, with its limitations: Because the treated cohort was small and included a single nonresponder, larger studies are needed to assess links between baseline CD8+ expansion and response. TCR sequences shared between patients were less clear than in mice, possibly partly because of HLA diversity in the patient population. Tofacitinib significantly decreased scalp clonality and the number of expanded CD8+ clones among the top 100 scalp clones. Compared with normal scalp, lesional scalp, particularly in alopecia totalis/universalis, had higher clonality and more expanded CD8+ clones, which suggests antigenic drive. Unlike mouse skin, where gammadelta T cells dominate, normal human skin contains resident alphabeta T cells that get sequenced too, which complicates analysis of the scalp TCR repertoire. During tofacitinib treatment, many expanded lesional clones remained in scalp and blood, and this persistence may partly explain relapse after treatment is stopped.

Library preparation used the immunoSEQ multiplex PCR assay. For TCR sequencing, RNA was extracted from every sample and reverse transcribed into cDNA to serve as template. SuperScript III was used for first-strand cDNA synthesis, primed with a 2:1 mix of oligo-dT and random hexamers. A synthetic immune receptor repertoire was used to assess amplification bias, and residual bias was removed computationally. The original methods were these. After raw reads were preprocessed to remove errors, the CDR3 was defined following IMGT conventions as running from the conserved cysteine to phenylalanine. Clonality was calculated as 1 minus Shannon entropy normalized by log2 of the number of productive unique TCRs. Whether scalp clones were CD4 or CD8 was inferred by matching scalp TCRbeta sequences against CD4 and CD8 repertoires sorted from blood. In its TCRdb copy, this immuneACCESS table keeps in-frame sequences only and misses some clones. Where compared with another copy, unresolved V genes explain less than half of these, and the others have no known cause. D and trimming were read from the DNA, whereas the V and J calls and clone size are those reported in that table. The sample includes approximately 140,000 clones, with about 88% observed a single time. The ten top clones hold 13% of the sample.

This TCR was recovered from a human donor with alopecia areata. Recombination linked TRBV11-2 to TRBJ2-7, with no confidently assigned D gene. This material consisted of CD8+ T cells sorted from blood, taken at week 4, from a patient treated with tofacitinib. The nucleotides read TGTGCCAGCAGCTTAGATGGACGGCCCAAATACTCCTACGAGCAGTACTTC. The resulting protein is CASSLDGRPKYSYEQYF.